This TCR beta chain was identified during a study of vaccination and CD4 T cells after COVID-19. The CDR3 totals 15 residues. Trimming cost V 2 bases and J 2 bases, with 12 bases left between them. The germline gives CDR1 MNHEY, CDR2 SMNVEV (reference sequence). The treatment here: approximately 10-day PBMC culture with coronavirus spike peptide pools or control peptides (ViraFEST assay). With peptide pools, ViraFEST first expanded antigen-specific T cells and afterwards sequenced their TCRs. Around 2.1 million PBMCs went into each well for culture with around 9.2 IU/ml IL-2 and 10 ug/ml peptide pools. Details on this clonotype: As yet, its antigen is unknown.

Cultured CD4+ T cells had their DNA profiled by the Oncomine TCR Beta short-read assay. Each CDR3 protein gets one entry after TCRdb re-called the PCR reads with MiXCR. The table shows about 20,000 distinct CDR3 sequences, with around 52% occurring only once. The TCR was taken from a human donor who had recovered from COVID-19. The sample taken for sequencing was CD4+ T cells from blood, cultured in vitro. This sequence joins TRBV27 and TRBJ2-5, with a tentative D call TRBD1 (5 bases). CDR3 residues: CASSLGAGRQETQYF. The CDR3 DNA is TGTGCCAGCAGTTTAGGGGCAGGCCGACAAGAGACCCAGTACTTC.